This T cell receptor beta chain derives from a study of T cell responses to AZD1222 COVID-19 vaccine (dated by TCRdb to about 2021). For context, the study as a whole: Because spike-specific TCR depth and breadth did not differ between the two schedules, AZD1222 recipients who got a second dose at roughly 4 weeks were pooled with those who got a second dose at roughly 12 weeks. TCR sequencing was performed for roughly 250 trial participants, of whom 207 were given two doses of AZD1222 and around 25 were given two doses of MenACWY control vaccine. Trial participants were enrolled by age into 18-55, 56-69 and 70-plus year subgroups, with 148, 28 and 57 TCR-sequenced participants respectively. On the study overall, not on this receptor specifically: Only 5 to 7 AZD1222 recipients were SARS-CoV-2 seropositive at baseline, limiting conclusions about previously exposed vaccinees. Because no day 14 peak-response samples were available, the repertoires could be characterized only after the peak T cell response. After two AZD1222 doses, both the breadth and the depth of spike-specific TCRs were significantly higher than at day 0 and than in MenACWY recipients. The 56-69-year group was small, and its depth increase did not reach significance, likely because of low power. Participants were mostly white British and included more females than males, and it was suggested by the authors that clonal diversity may have been underestimated. Vaccine-associated CD4 TCRs spanned the whole spike protein, with dominant responses in regions 160-218 and 743-854. Reportedly, close to half of the unique spike-specific TCRs recognized epitopes lying outside the regions that are mutated in the B.1.351 and B.1.1.7 variants.

Read against the paper, the sample's time point label means: baseline before first vaccination. The vaccinee samples were drawn from two UK trials, COV001 and COV002, one of which was a single-blind randomized controlled phase 2/3 trial testing AZD1222 (ChAdOx1 nCoV-19) in healthy adults. For TCRbeta chain sequencing, PBMC samples were collected from trial participants at day 0 and at day 28 after the second dose. Of note for this clone: What antigen it recognizes has not been identified. Within one base of it there is no much larger clone, and no base qualities were kept.

The CDR3 regions of human TCRbeta chains were analyzed by immunosequencing. On the study's bioinformatics: Repertoire TCRs were checked for matches against a reference library of SARS-CoV-2-specific TCRs that had been generated using the MIRA antigen-specificity platform. Breadth was defined as the fraction of unique TCRs that were SARS-CoV-2-associated, and depth was defined as the fraction of total T cells that were SARS-CoV-2-associated. Using the MIRA data, each spike-specific TCR was assigned both to the spike region to which the TCR was reactive and to a CD4 or CD8 class. Log10-transformed breadth and depth values were compared by one-way ANOVA with Sidak's multiple comparisons tests. TCRdb stores this immuneACCESS table with in-frame sequences only. Part of the clones is absent; in the studies checked, under half of the shortfall reflects unresolved V genes, and no reason is known for the rest. D and trimming were read from the DNA, whereas the V and J calls and clone size are those reported in that table. The sample records some 140,000 clones, over 65% of which are singletons. Roughly 3.9% of the sample belongs to the ten largest clones.

The material sequenced was peripheral blood, taken on day 0 of AZD1222 vaccination. This receptor was obtained from an adult in good health.

The CDR3: CASSLLPPTGDYGYTF. DNA sequence: TGCGCCAGCAGTCTCCTCCCGCCGACAGGCGACTATGGCTACACCTTC. This chain joins TRBV23-1 to TRBJ1-2; TRBD1 might be the D gene, on 6 matching bases. TRBV23-1 is given ORF status, its function remaining uncertain. The cysteine opens and the phenylalanine closes a CDR3 of 16 amino acids. Kept here is only the CDR3 DNA, which spans 48 bases and is read in frame from base 1. The junction carries 18 bases between V and J, which are trimmed by 4 bases and 3 bases respectively.